Below, 23 T cell receptor beta chains from the same sample are listed, as sequenced in a study of siplizumab effects on memory and regulatory T cells. Libraries were prepared by immunoSEQ multiplex PCR; TCRdb keeps only in-frame clonotypes and omits some of them. The sample consists of some 100,000 clones, about 95% of them appearing once. The sample consisted of non-Treg CD4+ T cells sorted from blood. These receptors originate from a human donor in good health.

The chain carries TRBV11-2 and TRBJ1-1, with D hard to call. This CDR3 spans 11 amino acids. CDR1 and CDR2 (germline): SGHAT, FQNNGV. Trimming left V 5 bases short and J 5 bases short, with 6 bases between. CDR3 in amino acids: CASSAKTEAFF. The DNA for the CDR3 is TGTGCCAGCAGCGCTAAAACTGAAGCTTTCTTT.

This sequence joins TRBV10-1 and TRBJ1-2; no definite D call. CDR3 size: 13 residues. Trimming shortened V by 0 bases and J by 0 bases, and 2 bases separated the two germline ends. CDR1 and CDR2 (germline): WNHNN, SYGVQD (reference sequence). Here the CDR3 reads CASSESANYGYTF. The CDR3 nucleotides read TGCGCCAGCAGTGAGTCGGCTAACTATGGCTACACCTTC.

V and J are TRBV28 and TRBJ2-1, with 8 positions matching TRBD2. The CDR3 covers 18 residues. Germline V gives CDR1 MDHEN, CDR2 SYDVKM. V shed 7 bases and J 6 bases; nucleotides not matched to a gene: 20. CDR3 in amino acids: CASIPGLGLGEGVNEQFF. CDR3 nucleotide sequence: TGTGCCAGCATTCCGGGACTAGGTCTAGGTGAAGGGGTCAATGAGCAGTTCTTC.

The chain combines TRBV11-2 with TRBJ2-5; no definite D call. Judging by the DNA end, TRBJ2-7 fits better; the J call may be wrong. The length of the CDR3 is 13 residues. Germline-derived CDR1 and CDR2 are SGHAT and FQNNGV. Here the CDR3 DNA reads TGTGCCAGCAGCTTAAGCCTAGACTACGAGCAGTACTTC. Translating gives CASSLSLDYEQYF.

V gene TRBV2 combines with J gene TRBJ1-5; D may be TRBD1 (5 bases). Trimming took off 6 bases at V and 3 bases at J, with 15 bases between the two ends. This CDR3 region has 15 residues. Looked up from germline, CDR1 is SNHLY and CDR2 is FYNNEI. Written as DNA, the CDR3 is TGTGCCAGCAGGGCCGACAGCCCCCTCAATCAGCCCCAGCATTTT. Its protein is CASRADSPLNQPQHF.

The chain joins TRBV7-3 to TRBJ2-2; D is unresolved. The CDR3 runs to 13 residues. CDR1 SGHTA and CDR2 FQGTGA come from the germline V gene. V was shortened by 2 bases and J by 4 bases, with 5 bases between the two germline ends. DNA of the CDR3: TGTGCCAGCAGCTTAGAGCCCACCGGGGAGCTGTTTTTT. It yields the protein CASSLEPTGELFF.

The chain links TRBV2 to TRBJ1-4, with 7 bases fitting TRBD1. CDR1 is SNHLY, CDR2 FYNNEI, per germline. The length of the CDR3 is 14 residues. V was clipped by 3 bases and J by 8 bases; unmatched bases: 6. CDR3 sequence reads: CASSDYRGDEKLFF. The DNA for the CDR3 is TGTGCCAGCAGTGATTACAGGGGTGACGAAAAACTGTTTTTT. The variable domain in full, with the rest retrieved from reference TRBV2 and TRBJ1-4, is EPEVTQTPSHQVTQMGQEVILRCVPISNHLYFYWYRQILGQKVEFLVSFYNNEISEKSEIFDDQFSVERPDGSNFTLKIRSTKLEDSAMYFCASSDYRGDEKLFFGSGTQLSVL.

The chain couples TRBV10-2 to TRBJ2-7; TRBD2 matches 11 bases. The CDR3 length is 14 residues. The J segment lost 1 base and the V segment lost 7 bases, leaving 3 bases of the junction unmatched. CDR1 and CDR2 from the germline V gene are WSHSY and SAAADI. The CDR3 DNA reads TGCGCCAGCATGCTAGCGGGAGGTTCCTACGAGCAGTACTTC. It is translated as CASMLAGGSYEQYF.

This clone was counted a few times. This sequence joins TRBV2 and TRBJ2-2; 9 nucleotides match TRBD2. This CDR3 spans 15 amino acids. Trimming cost V 6 bases and J 5 bases; bases outside gene matches: 7. Germline V lookup: CDR1 SNHLY, CDR2 FYNNEI. The chain's CDR3 is CASRLAGSGTGELFF. CDR3 coding DNA: TGTGCCAGCAGACTAGCGGGTTCCGGGACCGGGGAGCTGTTTTTT.

This chain links TRBV10-3 with TRBJ2-3, with D perhaps TRBD1 (6 bases). The germline V gene encodes CDR1 ENHRY and CDR2 SYGVKD. V lost 2 bases and J lost 3, with 9 bases in between. CDR3 size: 14 residues. CDR3 bases: TGTGCCATCAGTGAGCAGGGGTTTACAGATACGCAGTATTTT. It translates to CAISEQGFTDTQYF.

This chain uses TRBV27 with TRBJ2-1; 11 nucleotides match TRBD2. The J segment lost 10 bases and the V segment lost 3 bases, leaving 14 bases of the junction unmatched. The CDR3 extends over 17 amino acids. Germline V CDR1 and CDR2: MNHEY, SMNVEV (reference sequence). CDR3 DNA sequence: TGTGCCAGCAGTTTTTCCTTTAGCGGGAGGGCGGTTTCCGAGCAGTTCTTC. Translation gives CASSFSFSGRAVSEQFF.

The CDR3 sequence is CASSLAGQNRAHEQYF. CDR3 coding DNA: TGCGCCAGCAGCTTGGCTGGACAGAACCGAGCCCACGAGCAGTACTTC. The V gene is TRBV5-1, the J gene TRBJ2-7; the D gene is possibly TRBD1 (6 bases). Germline lookup yields CDR1 SGHRS and CDR2 YFSETQ. V was trimmed by 0 bases and J by 5 bases, leaving 18 bases between them. The CDR3 has 16 amino acids. Full variable domain (outside the CDR3, taken from reference TRBV5-1 and TRBJ2-7): KAGVTQTPRYLIKTRGQQVTLSCSPISGHRSVSWYQQTPGQGLQFLFEYFSETQRNKGNFPGRFSGRQFSNSRSEMNVSTLELGDSALYLCASSLAGQNRAHEQYFGPGTRLTVT.

This chain connects TRBV10-1 to TRBJ2-3; 11 bases map to TRBD1. Germline CDR1 and CDR2: WNHNN and SYGVQD (reference sequence). The V gene end was trimmed by 4 bases and the J gene end by 5 bases; junction bases not matched to a gene: 5. The CDR3 consists of 15 residues. The DNA of the CDR3 is TGCGCCAGCAGTGTTGGTGGGACAGGGGGAGATACGCAGTATTTT. Encoded protein: CASSVGGTGGDTQYF.

The rearrangement joins TRBV7-8 to TRBJ1-2; possibly TRBD1 for D (6 bases). This CDR3 comprises 14 residues. Germline assignment: CDR1 SGHVS and CDR2 FQNEAQ. Between the trimmed V and J ends, which lost 5 bases and 5 bases, there was a span of 15 bases. The CDR3 coding sequence is TGTGCCAGCAGCCTGTCCCGGGACATTTATGGCTACACCTTC. This translates into CASSLSRDIYGYTF.

The chain uses TRBV7-6 and TRBJ2-7; D remains ambiguous. This CDR3 is built from 17 residues. Trimming pared 1 base from V and 0 bases from J, leaving 16 bases between. Germline V gene sequence: CDR1 SGHVS, CDR2 FNYEAQ. The CDR3 DNA reads as TGTGCCAGCAGCTTAGGAGACCCTTTTGTTAGCTCCTACGAGCAGTACTTC. Its protein product is CASSLGDPFVSSYEQYF.

The chain carries TRBV5-1 and TRBJ1-6; D unclear. V was shortened by 2 bases and J by 7 bases, with 10 bases between the two germline ends. Germline V gene data show CDR1 as SGHRS and CDR2 as YFSETQ. The CDR3 runs to 14 residues. For the CDR3, the DNA is TGCGCCAGCAGCTTAGAGGGAGGAAATTCACCCCTCCACTTT. Amino acid sequence: CASSLEGGNSPLHF. Using reference TRBV5-1 and TRBJ1-6 for the parts outside the CDR3, the full variable domain is KAGVTQTPRYLIKTRGQQVTLSCSPISGHRSVSWYQQTPGQGLQFLFEYFSETQRNKGNFPGRFSGRQFSNSRSEMNVSTLELGDSALYLCASSLEGGNSPLHFGNGTRLTVT.

The chain has TRBV28 and TRBJ2-7; D remains unclear. The CDR3 is 13 amino acids. The germline V gene has CDR1 MDHEN and CDR2 SYDVKM. Trimming pared 8 bases from V and 2 bases from J, leaving 13 bases between. In nucleotides, the CDR3 is TGTGCCAGCTCTGACCTAACCACCTACGAGCAGTACTTC. It encodes CASSDLTTYEQYF. The complete variable domain, with remaining parts taken from reference TRBV28 and TRBJ2-7, reads DVKVTQSSRYLVKRTGEKVFLECVQDMDHENMFWYRQDPGLGLRLIYFSYDVKMKEKGDIPEGYSVSREKKERFSLILESASTNQTSMYLCASSDLTTYEQYFGPGTRLTVT.

J is TRBJ2-4 and V is TRBV5-1; 7 positions match TRBD2. V gave up 2 bases and J gave up 8 bases; unmatched junction bases: 7. This CDR3 is built from 14 residues. Germline CDR1 reads SGHRS; CDR2 reads YFSETQ. The CDR3 loop is CASSFSGDSDIQYF. CDR3 DNA: TGCGCCAGCAGCTTCAGCGGGGATTCGGACATTCAGTACTTC.

The genes are TRBV28 and TRBJ2-5; the D gene is possibly TRBD1 (6 bases). The germline CDR1 and CDR2 sequences are MDHEN and SYDVKM. Trimming removed 3 bases from V and 5 bases from J, with 19 bases in between. The CDR3 has 16 amino acids. Here the CDR3 DNA reads TGTGCCAGCAGTTTTAAGGGTCGGACAGTATCGGAGACCCAGTACTTC. Translated: CASSFKGRTVSETQYF.

The J gene is TRBJ2-1, the V gene TRBV7-9, with a possible D match to TRBD1 (6 bases). The CDR3 length is 17 residues. Germline values: CDR1 SEHNR, CDR2 FQNEAQ (reference sequence). V lost 4 bases to trimming and J lost 1 base, with 17 bases between them. The CDR3 spells CASSWGSGTLSYNEQFF. CDR3 DNA sequence: TGTGCCAGCAGCTGGGGGTCCGGGACATTGTCCTACAATGAGCAGTTCTTC.

CDR3 DNA: TGTGCCAGTAGTATTCGGAGGGGCGGGCCGAGCTCCTACGAGCAGTACTTC. This sequence encodes CASSIRRGGPSSYEQYF. The chain uses TRBV19 and TRBJ2-5; a possible D gene is TRBD2 (6 bases). The J call may not be correct, given that the DNA end is closer to TRBJ2-7. CDR1 and CDR2 from the germline V gene are LNHDA and SQIVND (reference sequence). This CDR3 contains 17 residues.

The J gene is TRBJ2-1, the V gene TRBV6-1; D not certain. V lost 4 bases to trimming and J lost 9 bases, with 13 bases between them. The CDR3 extends over 13 amino acids. Germline CDR1 reads MNHNS; CDR2 reads SASEGT. The CDR3 DNA follows: TGTGCCAGCAGTGGACCCTTCTTGGGTGAGCAGTTCTTC. Protein sequence: CASSGPFLGEQFF.

V is TRBV28 and J is TRBJ2-7, with unresolved D. Trimming removed 3 bases from V and 5 bases from J, with 2 bases in between. The CDR3 runs 10 residues. CDR1 and CDR2 from the germline V gene are MDHEN and SYDVKM. CDR3 protein: CASSLNEQYF. The CDR3 nucleotides are TGTGCCAGCAGTTTGAACGAGCAGTACTTC.